These 20 T cell receptor beta chains were all obtained from the same sample, sequenced in a study of cytotoxic CD8 clonotypes in ibrutinib-treated CLL. Produced via immunoSEQ multiplex PCR; TCRdb's table is partial and in-frame only. The sample lists under 150,000 clones; 80% were seen once. Source: PBMCs, taken after 36 months of ibrutinib treatment. The receptors were sampled from a human donor with chronic lymphocytic leukemia.

As concerns this clone: Other DNA sequences in this specimen translate into the identical CDR3. The chain is built from TRBV5-6 and TRBJ1-2; D uncertain. This CDR3 has 11 residues. The germline CDR1 and CDR2 sequences are SGHDT and YYEEEE. V lost 0 bases, J lost 8 bases, and 5 bases lay in between. DNA for the CDR3: TGTGCCAGCAGCTTGGTTGGCGGCTACACCTTC. This sequence encodes CASSLVGGYTF.

The V gene is TRBV27, the J gene TRBJ1-4; a weak D match, TRBD1 (6 bases). This CDR3 is 18 amino acids long. V was pared by 6 bases and J by 0 bases, with 20 bases between. In germline, CDR1 is MNHEY, CDR2 SMNVEV (reference sequence). As DNA, the CDR3 is TGTGCCAGCAGGATAGGGACAAGCCCTATTGCAACTAATGAAAAACTGTTTTTT. Translated, it gives CASRIGTSPIATNEKLFF.

The chain carries TRBV6-4 and TRBJ1-6, with D maybe TRBD1 (6 bases). Germline V gives CDR1 MRHNA, CDR2 SNTAGT. With 6 bases removed from V and 13 bases from J, the gap between germline ends came to 19 bases. The CDR3 is 14 amino acids. The CDR3 sequence is CASSRDILIGPLHF. For the CDR3, the DNA is TGTGCCAGCAGCCGGGACATCCTAATTGGGCCCCTCCACTTT.

The rearrangement uses TRBV11-2 and TRBJ1-2, with D hard to call. Trimming shortened V by 5 bases and J by 7 bases, and 8 bases separated the two germline ends. The CDR3 contains 11 residues. The germline V gene has CDR1 SGHAT and CDR2 FQNNGV. The CDR3 sequence is CASSASGGYTF. The CDR3 DNA reads TGTGCCAGCAGCGCGTCTGGTGGCTACACCTTC.

This clone was seen a handful of times. The gene calls are TRBV5-1 and TRBJ2-1; the match to TRBD2 covers 8 bases. Germline V gene sequence: CDR1 SGHRS, CDR2 YFSETQ. Losses at the gene ends were 4 bases for V and 6 bases for J; bases not matched to a gene: 9. This CDR3 comprises 15 residues. The CDR3 region has the DNA TGCGCCAGCAGCCCGGGACTAGTCATTTCCAATGAGCAGTTCTTC. Translation gives CASSPGLVISNEQFF.

The DNA for the CDR3 is TGCGCCAGCAGCTTGGTGGACAGGGGCTACGAGCAGTACTTC. Translation: CASSLVDRGYEQYF. The chain has TRBV5-1 and TRBJ2-7; 9 bases align to TRBD1. The CDR3 runs to 14 residues. The ends lost 0 bases at V and 3 bases at J; junction bases unmatched: 1. The germline gives CDR1 SGHRS, CDR2 YFSETQ.

This chain links TRBV7-9 with TRBJ2-3; a possible D gene is TRBD1 (5 bases). Germline V CDR1 and CDR2: SEHNR, FQNEAQ (reference sequence). The CDR3 is 14 amino acids. The germline V and J ends were trimmed by 2 bases and 6 bases, with 12 bases remaining between them. The CDR3 region is CASSLLGAGDTQYF. The CDR3 DNA sequence: TGTGCCAGCAGCTTATTAGGGGCAGGGGATACGCAGTATTTT.

This clone was detected only once. The V and J genes are TRBV7-2 and TRBJ2-1, with 9 bases matching TRBD2. Looked up from germline, CDR1 is SGHTA and CDR2 is FQGNSA. V lost 1 base and J lost 13; bases outside the gene matches: 11. The CDR3 spans 15 residues. In nucleotides, the CDR3 is TGTGCCAGCAGCTTAGTGGCGGGAGGGCTAGGGGAACAGTTCTTC. Amino acids: CASSLVAGGLGEQFF.

The chain couples TRBV30 to TRBJ2-1, with 8 bases that match TRBD2. The CDR3 extends over 14 amino acids. Germline CDR1 reads GTSNPN; CDR2 reads SVGIG (reference sequence). Trimming cost V 2 bases and J 4 bases; bases outside gene matches: 4. CDR3 bases: TGTGCCTGGAGTCCGGCGGGGGGATACAATGAGCAGTTCTTC. Encoded protein: CAWSPAGGYNEQFF.

V usage is TRBV19 and J usage is TRBJ1-4; D remains unclear. CDR1 and CDR2 from the germline V gene are LNHDA and SQIVND (reference sequence). Trimming shortened V by 7 bases and J by 8 bases, and 14 bases separated the two germline ends. The CDR3 totals 13 residues. The CDR3 spells CASMDYTREKLFF. The CDR3 nucleotides read TGTGCCAGTATGGACTACACTCGGGAAAAACTGTTTTTT.

This clone turned up a few times. This chain uses TRBV5-1 with TRBJ1-2; D possibly corresponds to TRBD1 (5 bases). V lost 0 bases to trimming and J lost 8 bases, with 14 bases between them. In germline, CDR1 is SGHRS, CDR2 YFSETQ. The CDR3 has 14 residues. CDR3 coding DNA: TGCGCCAGCAGCTTGGCTTGGGGGGAGCAGGGCTACACCTTC. This sequence encodes CASSLAWGEQGYTF.

Worth noting for this clone: Other DNA sequences within the sample encode an identical CDR3. The chain recombines TRBV27 with TRBJ2-7; no definite D call. V lost 8 bases and J 4 bases, leaving 3 bases between the germline ends. This CDR3 is 9 amino acids long. CDR1 is MNHEY and CDR2 is SMNVEV in the germline V gene (reference sequence). The CDR3 region is CASGYEQYF. The CDR3 DNA is TGTGCCAGCGGATACGAGCAGTACTTC.

The chain links TRBV10-3 to TRBJ2-6; D perhaps matches TRBD1 (6 bases). Germline V lookup: CDR1 ENHRY, CDR2 SYGVKD. This CDR3 has 17 amino acids. V was clipped by 4 bases and J by 0 bases, with 13 bases between them. DNA for the CDR3: TGTGCCATCAGTGGCTACAGGGCCAACTCTGGGGCCAACGTCCTGACTTTC. Its protein product is CAISGYRANSGANVLTF.

The chain joins TRBV5-4 to TRBJ2-7; D call uncertain. V was shortened by 6 bases and J by 0 bases, with 13 bases between the two germline ends. The germline V gene has CDR1 SGHNT and CDR2 YYREEE (reference sequence). This CDR3 region has 14 residues. CDR3 protein: CASNRARLSYEQYF. Written as DNA, the CDR3 is TGTGCCAGCAATCGGGCGAGACTCTCCTACGAGCAGTACTTC.

The gene calls are TRBV28 and TRBJ1-1, with D hard to call. Germline V gives CDR1 MDHEN, CDR2 SYDVKM. V was cut by 4 bases and J by 3 bases, with 9 bases left in between. The CDR3 is 13 amino acids. Here the CDR3 DNA reads TGTGCCAGCAGTTACTTTTTTGACACTGAAGCTTTCTTT. Translation gives CASSYFFDTEAFF.

This clone was picked up many times. This chain joins TRBV27 and TRBJ1-1; D call uncertain. The V end lost 2 bases, the J end lost 1 base, and 8 bases lay between the germline ends. The CDR3 runs 14 residues. Germline V lookup: CDR1 MNHEY, CDR2 SMNVEV (reference sequence). This chain's CDR3 is CASSLPNKNTEAFF. DNA of the CDR3: TGTGCCAGCAGTTTACCTAACAAGAACACTGAAGCTTTCTTT.

This chain uses TRBV30 with TRBJ1-6; D may be TRBD1 (5 bases). This CDR3 region has 17 residues. Trimming pared 1 base from V and 2 bases from J, leaving 15 bases between. Germline CDR1 is GTSNPN and CDR2 is SVGIG (reference sequence). The CDR3 sequence is CAWSGAGGATYNSPLHF. DNA of the CDR3: TGTGCCTGGAGTGGCGCAGGTGGGGCCACCTATAATTCACCCCTCCACTTT.

The CDR3 DNA follows: TGTGCCAGCAGCTTAAGCTGGGGAGACTCCTACGAGCAGTACTTC. The encoded protein is CASSLSWGDSYEQYF. The chain carries TRBV7-9 and TRBJ2-7; maybe TRBD2 (5 bases). Trimming took off 2 bases at V and 0 bases at J, with 11 bases between the two ends. Germline CDR1 reads SEHNR; CDR2 reads FQNEAQ (reference sequence). CDR3 length: 15 residues.

The chain links TRBV18 to TRBJ1-1, with no clear D. Per germline, CDR1 KGHSH and CDR2 LQKENI. The CDR3 is 16 residues long. Trimming shortened V by 1 base and J by 0 bases, and 12 bases separated the two germline ends. CDR3 bases: TGTGCCAGCTCACCACTTGTGGGAGTCATGAACACTGAAGCTTTCTTT. This encodes CASSPLVGVMNTEAFF.

This chain joins TRBV5-1 and TRBJ2-1; no reliable D call. Germline V gene lookup returns CDR1 SGHRS and CDR2 YFSETQ. There are 14 residues in the CDR3. Trimming took off 0 bases at V and 13 bases at J, with 17 bases between the two ends. DNA for the CDR3: TGCGCCAGCAGCTTGGGCTTCGTCGTGGACGCACAGTTCTTC. It specifies CASSLGFVVDAQFF.